The 16 T cell receptor beta chains given below trace back to one sample, sequenced in a study of blood T cell repertoires in COVID-19 (TCRdb year 2020). The library was prepared using the immunoSEQ multiplex PCR assay. TCRdb re-hosts the immuneACCESS table, in-frame sequences only. Its copies lack some clones; in the studies checked, an unresolved V gene accounts for under half of them, and the cause for the rest is not known. In this sample the table shows approximately 180,000 clones, 70% to 90% of which occur a single time. The ten biggest clones cover 9.8% of the sample. The sample consisted of peripheral blood. The receptors were sampled from a woman of 80 years or more with acute or convalescent COVID-19.

The chain employs TRBV13 and TRBJ1-2; D uncertain. Germline CDR1 PRHDT, CDR2 FYEKMQ (reference sequence). The CDR3 runs to 12 residues. Trimming removed 3 bases from V and 3 bases from J, with 5 bases in between. CDR3 in amino acids: CASSLTHYGYTF. DNA for the CDR3: TGTGCCAGCAGCTTGACTCACTATGGCTACACCTTC.

This chain links TRBV18 with TRBJ1-6, with a tentative D call TRBD1 (6 bases). V was cut by 3 bases and J by 6 bases, with 12 bases left in between. This CDR3 has 15 residues. Per germline, CDR1 KGHSH and CDR2 LQKENI. Here the CDR3 DNA reads TGTGCCAGCTCACCGGGACACCTTTCTAATTCACCCCTCCACTTT. Its translation: CASSPGHLSNSPLHF.

This clone was recorded once. The J gene is TRBJ1-2, the V gene TRBV12-3 or TRBV12-4; 9 bases map to TRBD1. This CDR3 comprises 13 residues. Trimming removed 3 bases from V and 10 bases from J; junction bases left unmatched: 6. CDR3 sequence reads: CASSFRDRATYTF. The CDR3 DNA sequence: TGTGCCAGCAGTTTCAGGGACAGGGCTACCTACACCTTC.

As to this clone: One end of the junction varies from germline; a read error may be responsible. The chain employs TRBV9 and TRBJ2-2; 9 bases are a match to TRBD2. CDR1 is SGDLS, CDR2 YYNGEE, per germline. The CDR3 is 13 amino acids. CDR3 nucleotide sequence: TGCGCCCGCGGGGGGGAGGTCACCGGGGAGCTGTTTTTT. It translates to CARGGEVTGELFF.

The chain links TRBV7-3 to TRBJ1-1; D call uncertain. The CDR3 has 14 residues. V shed 1 base and J shed 5 bases, with 11 bases lying between them. From germline, CDR1 is SGHTA and CDR2 FQGTGA. CDR3 nucleotides: TGTGCCAGCAGCTTAATGGGCGCAAGTACTGAAGCTTTCTTT. It yields the protein CASSLMGASTEAFF.

This clone was picked up one time. This CDR3 reads CASSPRGGGDEQFF. The CDR3 DNA sequence: TGTGCCAGCAGTCCCCGTGGTGGAGGGGATGAGCAGTTCTTC. The chain recombines TRBV28 with TRBJ2-1; D possibly corresponds to TRBD2 (6 bases). The V end was cut by 5 bases, the J end by 8 bases, with 16 bases between. Germline lookup yields CDR1 MDHEN and CDR2 SYDVKM. The CDR3 covers 14 residues.

The genes are TRBV2 and TRBJ2-2, with 7 bases matching TRBD2. Germline CDR1 reads SNHLY; CDR2 reads FYNNEI. With 7 bases clipped from V and 3 bases from J, the junction kept 5 bases outside the gene matches. The CDR3 runs to 14 residues. The CDR3 loop reads CASNPGRDTGELFF. The DNA for the CDR3 is TGTGCCAGCAATCCAGGGAGGGACACCGGGGAGCTGTTTTTT.

This clone is a singleton in its sample. The chain combines TRBV5-1 with TRBJ1-2; 9 bases match TRBD1. CDR1 and CDR2 from the germline V gene are SGHRS and YFSETQ. The V gene end was trimmed by 4 bases and the J gene end by 7 bases; junction bases not matched to a gene: 11. CDR3 length equals 15 residues. CDR3 in amino acids: CASSPRTGGEGGYTF. The CDR3 nucleotides are TGCGCCAGCAGCCCCCGAACAGGGGGCGAGGGTGGCTACACCTTC.

CDR3 nucleotides: TGTGCCAGCAGCTTAGTAAAGAGTGGAGCCGGGACCCAGTACTTC. It codes for CASSLVKSGAGTQYF. V usage is TRBV7-8 and J usage is TRBJ2-5; D is ambiguous. Germline assignment: CDR1 SGHVS and CDR2 FQNEAQ. This CDR3 contains 15 residues. The germline V and J ends were trimmed by 1 base and 7 bases, with 16 bases remaining between them. Looking up the rest from reference TRBV7-8 and TRBJ2-5 gives the full variable domain: GAGVSQSPRYKVAKRGQDVALRCDPISGHVSLFWYQQALGQGPEFLTYFQNEAQLDKSGLPSDRFFAERPEGSVSTLKIQRTQQEDSAVYLCASSLVKSGAGTQYFGPGTRLLVL.

V gene TRBV3-1 (or the pseudogene TRBV3-2) combines with J gene TRBJ1-1; D possibly corresponds to TRBD1 (6 bases). Deletions cut 4 bases from V and 1 base from J, with 13 bases between. From germline, CDR1 is LGHDT and CDR2 YNNKEL (reference sequence). This CDR3 is 15 amino acids long. CDR3 region: CASSPLGHQNTEAFF. CDR3 bases: TGTGCCAGCAGCCCACTGGGACACCAGAACACTGAAGCTTTCTTT.

This chain uses TRBV27 with TRBJ1-2, with D maybe TRBD1 (5 bases). V dropped 6 bases and J dropped 7 bases, with 15 bases sitting between them. This CDR3 spans 13 amino acids. Germline V gene data show CDR1 as MNHEY and CDR2 as SMNVEV (reference sequence). The CDR3 DNA follows: TGTGCCAGCAGACAGGAACAGTTCTCTGGCTACACCTTC. Protein sequence: CASRQEQFSGYTF.

This chain joins TRBV10-1 and TRBJ1-3; TRBD1 matches at 7 bases. CDR1 is WNHNN and CDR2 is SYGVQD in the germline V gene (reference sequence). Trimming removed 2 bases from V and 2 bases from J; junction bases left unmatched: 0. The CDR3 consists of 14 residues. CDR3 in amino acids: CASSEDRAGNTIYF. In DNA form, the CDR3 reads TGCGCCAGCAGTGAGGACAGGGCTGGAAACACCATATATTTT.

This sequence joins TRBV3-1 (or the pseudogene TRBV3-2) and TRBJ1-1; D unclear. Germline V gene lookup returns CDR1 LGHDT and CDR2 YNNKEL (reference sequence). The CDR3 is 11 residues long. Trimming cost V 1 base and J 10 bases, with 7 bases left between them. The chain's CDR3 is CASSQGRVAFF. The CDR3 DNA reads as TGTGCCAGCAGCCAAGGGCGGGTAGCTTTCTTT.

The chain joins TRBV5-1 to TRBJ1-6, with D unclear. The CDR3 extends over 14 amino acids. V lost 0 bases and J lost 10, with 11 bases in between. Germline CDR1 is SGHRS and CDR2 is YFSETQ. CDR3 sequence reads: CASSLDFVQSPLHF. CDR3 nucleotides: TGCGCCAGCAGCTTGGATTTTGTCCAGTCACCCCTCCACTTT. Combining the CDR3 with reference TRBV5-1 and TRBJ1-6 gives the whole variable domain KAGVTQTPRYLIKTRGQQVTLSCSPISGHRSVSWYQQTPGQGLQFLFEYFSETQRNKGNFPGRFSGRQFSNSRSEMNVSTLELGDSALYLCASSLDFVQSPLHFGNGTRLTVT.

The chain couples TRBV19 to TRBJ2-7; 10 bases map to TRBD1. Trimming took 1 base from V and 0 from J; bases not matched to a gene: 9. Germline lookup yields CDR1 LNHDA and CDR2 SQIVND (reference sequence). This CDR3 region has 18 residues. The CDR3 DNA follows: TGTGCCAGTAGTATAGGGTTAGCGGGGACAGGGGACTCCTACGAGCAGTACTTC. It is translated as CASSIGLAGTGDSYEQYF. Together with reference TRBV19 and TRBJ2-7, the CDR3 gives the full variable domain: DGGITQSPKYLFRKEGQNVTLSCEQNLNHDAMYWYRQDPGQGLRLIYYSQIVNDFQKGDIAEGYSVSREKKESFPLTVTSAQKNPTAFYLCASSIGLAGTGDSYEQYFGPGTRLTVT.

The gene calls are TRBV3-1 (or the pseudogene TRBV3-2) and TRBJ1-1, with D possibly being TRBD1 (6 bases). Trimming removed 0 bases from V and 11 bases from J, with 16 bases in between. The length of the CDR3 is 14 residues. Per germline, CDR1 LGHDT and CDR2 YNNKEL (reference sequence). CDR3 in DNA: TGTGCCAGCAGCCAAGATCAAGGGGGGGGACGGGCTTTCTTT. Translation: CASSQDQGGGRAFF.